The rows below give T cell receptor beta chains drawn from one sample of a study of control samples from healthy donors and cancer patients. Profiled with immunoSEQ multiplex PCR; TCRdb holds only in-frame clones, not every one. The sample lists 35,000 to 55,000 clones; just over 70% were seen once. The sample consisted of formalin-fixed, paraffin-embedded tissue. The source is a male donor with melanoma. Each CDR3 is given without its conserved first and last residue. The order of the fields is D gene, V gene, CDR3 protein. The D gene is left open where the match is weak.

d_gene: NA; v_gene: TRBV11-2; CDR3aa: ASSLDRQNTQY
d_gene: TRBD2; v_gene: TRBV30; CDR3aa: GTSGRTDTQY
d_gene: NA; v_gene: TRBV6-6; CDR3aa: ASSYSVASYEQY
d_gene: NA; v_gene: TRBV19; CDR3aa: ASSIVYSNQPQH
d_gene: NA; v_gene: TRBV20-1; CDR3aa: SASTPQGLDYGYT
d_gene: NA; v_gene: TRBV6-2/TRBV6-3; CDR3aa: ASSYSGGDHTDTQY
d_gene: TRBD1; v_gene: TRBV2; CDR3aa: ATGQDDYEQY
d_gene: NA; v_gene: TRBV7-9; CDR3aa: ASSLEGLNEQF
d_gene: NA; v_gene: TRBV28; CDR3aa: ASQRGGANVLT
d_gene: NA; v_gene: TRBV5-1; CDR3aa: ASSLNVPQTEAF
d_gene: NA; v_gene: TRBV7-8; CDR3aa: ASSHGSGEQY
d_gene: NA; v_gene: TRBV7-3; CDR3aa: ASSLLSTTDTQY
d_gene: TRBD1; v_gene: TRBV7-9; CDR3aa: ASTLGQGDTEAF
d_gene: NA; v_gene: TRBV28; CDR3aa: ASKTGYNEQF
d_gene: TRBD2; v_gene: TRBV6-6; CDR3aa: ASSPSGLAISYNEQF
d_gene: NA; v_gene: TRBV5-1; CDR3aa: ASSPSGNREQY
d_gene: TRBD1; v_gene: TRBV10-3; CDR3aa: AIRTGYEQY
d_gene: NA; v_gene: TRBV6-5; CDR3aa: ASSYSSGPMDEQF
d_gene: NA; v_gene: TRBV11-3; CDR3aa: ASSLRGQWTYNEQF
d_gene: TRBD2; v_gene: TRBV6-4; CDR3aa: ASSDAGTSGRATENEQY
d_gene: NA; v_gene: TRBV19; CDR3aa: ASSPPGGEAF
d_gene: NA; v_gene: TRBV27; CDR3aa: ASSFGPAWWDTQY
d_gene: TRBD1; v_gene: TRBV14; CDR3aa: ASGTGTANYGYT
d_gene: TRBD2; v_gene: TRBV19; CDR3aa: ASSIGASGYEQY
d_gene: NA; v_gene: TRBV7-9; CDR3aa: ASSFSGGQKGNTIY
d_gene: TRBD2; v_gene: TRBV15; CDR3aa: ATSRGLARNEQF
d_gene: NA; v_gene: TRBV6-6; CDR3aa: ASSPTGISPLH
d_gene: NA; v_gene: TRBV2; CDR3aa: ASNRPSKDEQY
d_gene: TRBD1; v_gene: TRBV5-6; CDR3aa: ASSEWDRNNSPLH
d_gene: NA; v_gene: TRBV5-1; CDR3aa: ASSLLAVSSYEQY
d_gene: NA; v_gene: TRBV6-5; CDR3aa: ASQLVSSYEQY
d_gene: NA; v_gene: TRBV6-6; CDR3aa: ASSYLTKQF
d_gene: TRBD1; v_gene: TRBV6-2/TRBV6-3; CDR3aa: ASSQQGAYNEQF
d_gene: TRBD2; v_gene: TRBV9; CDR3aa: ASSVGLAGAPSGQF
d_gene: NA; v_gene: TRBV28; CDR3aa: ASSLRPNTEAF
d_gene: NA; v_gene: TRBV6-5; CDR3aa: ASSSDFDNEQF
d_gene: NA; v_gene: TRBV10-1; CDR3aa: ASSESTVYNEQF
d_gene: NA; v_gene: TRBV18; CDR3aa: ASSPQYSTDTQY
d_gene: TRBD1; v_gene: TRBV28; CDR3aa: ASSLPTPVGTGRDEQY
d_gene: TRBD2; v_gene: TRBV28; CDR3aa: ASRLAGGSGANVLT
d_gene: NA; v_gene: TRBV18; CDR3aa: ASSPGSTGELF
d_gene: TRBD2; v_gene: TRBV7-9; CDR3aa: ASSLGGLAGDYEQY
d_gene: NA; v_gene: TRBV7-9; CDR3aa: ASSLLARPYEQY
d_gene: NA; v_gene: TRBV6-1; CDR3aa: ASSENNEQF
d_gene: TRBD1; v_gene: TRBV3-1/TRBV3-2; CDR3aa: ASSQDFRGETQY
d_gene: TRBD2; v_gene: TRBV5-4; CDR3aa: ASSLSLAGSGELF
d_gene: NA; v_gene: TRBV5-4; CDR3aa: ASSLEVAPGPDTQY